Below, one T cell receptor (beta chain) is given with its context. Its antigen is as yet unknown. TCRdb's table, derived via immunoSEQ multiplex PCR, lists solely in-frame clones and lacks some. The sample includes about 140,000 clones, about nine tenths of them seen just once. CDR1 and CDR2 (germline): LNHDA, SQIVND (reference sequence). Trimming took 3 bases from V and 2 from J; bases not matched to a gene: 4. The CDR3 runs to 14 residues. The data were taken from a study of T cell responses to AZD1222 COVID-19 vaccine. Whole-study findings and limits: Spike was spanned by vaccine-associated CD4 TCRs, which were dominant at 160-218 and 743-854. The donors showed a predominance of white British ancestry and of females, with possible underestimation of clonal diversity. Following two doses of AZD1222, Spike-specific TCR breadth and depth rose.

The chain couples TRBV19 to TRBJ2-7, with 7 bases that match TRBD1. The receptor's source is an adult in good health. The material was peripheral blood, obtained on day 0 of AZD1222 vaccination. CDR3 sequence: CASSMDRWAYEQYF. Written as DNA, the CDR3 is TGTGCCAGTAGTATGGACAGGTGGGCCTACGAGCAGTACTTC.